This T cell receptor beta chain was sequenced during a study of T-cell reconstitution after alpha-beta-depleted transplantation in children (dated by TCRdb to 2016 to 2018). Study-level background: The study quantitatively tracked T-cell immune reconstitution after TCRalphabeta/CD19-depleted allogeneic hematopoietic cell transplantation in children using TCR repertoire profiling.

The receptor library was made with PCR. The instrument was an Illumina HiSeq 2500. TCR libraries were prepared with molecular barcoding, using unique molecular identifiers to normalize TCRbeta repertoire quantification. The public reads were quality trimmed at Q25 with fastp and then assembled into clones with MiXCR by TCRdb, keeping productive beta chains. Each CDR3 protein gets just one entry, which takes the most common genes and DNA from the rows behind it. The sample contains 490,000 or so distinct CDR3 sequences, around 13% of them found a single time. The top ten hold about 5% of the sample. Ten or more counts support this clonotype. This receptor's antigen is unknown. Base qualities are missing; no much larger clone stands one base away. The CDR3 starts with the cysteine, ends with the phenylalanine, and has 13 residues. Left in the record is the CDR3 DNA by itself, 39 bases read in frame from the first base. Trimming accounts for 4 bases at V and 4 bases at J, while the number of junction bases matched to no gene is 4. Looking up the germline V gene yields CDR1 SQVTM and CDR2 ANQGSEA.

The V gene is TRBV29-1 and the J gene is TRBJ1-5; TRBD1 fits 7 bases in the junction. The source of this sequence is a human donor who donated a stem cell graft to a child with combined immunodeficiency. Here the sequenced sample was PBMCs from the stem cell graft donor, taken from the stem cell graft. This receptor has the CDR3 CSVGDSLNQPQHF. In nucleotide form, the sequence is TGCAGCGTTGGGGACAGCTTAAATCAGCCCCAGCATTTT.